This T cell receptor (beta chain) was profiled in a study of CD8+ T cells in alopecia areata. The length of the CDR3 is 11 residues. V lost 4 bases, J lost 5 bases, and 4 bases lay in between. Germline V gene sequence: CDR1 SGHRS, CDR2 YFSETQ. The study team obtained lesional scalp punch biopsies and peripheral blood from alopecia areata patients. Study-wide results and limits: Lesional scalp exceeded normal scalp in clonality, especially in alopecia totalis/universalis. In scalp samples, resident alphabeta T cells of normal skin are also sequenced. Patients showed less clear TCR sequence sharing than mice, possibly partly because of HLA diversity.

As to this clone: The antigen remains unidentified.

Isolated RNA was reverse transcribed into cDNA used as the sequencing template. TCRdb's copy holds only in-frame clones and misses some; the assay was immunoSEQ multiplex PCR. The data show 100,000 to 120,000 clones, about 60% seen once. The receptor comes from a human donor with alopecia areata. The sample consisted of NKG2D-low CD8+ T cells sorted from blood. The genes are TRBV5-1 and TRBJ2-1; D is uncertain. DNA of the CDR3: TGCGCCAGCAGCCATAACAATGAGCAGTTCTTC. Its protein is CASSHNNEQFF.